The 23 T cell receptor beta chains listed next were all sequenced from one sample in a study of T cell repertoires in cytomegalovirus infection (dated by TCRdb to between 2018 and 2021). The sequencing machine was an Illumina HiSeq 1500. TCRdb's own reprocessing of the public reads used fastp at Q25 and MiXCR and kept productive beta chains. Each entry is one CDR3 protein sequence, shown with its most common DNA and genes. Present in this sample are 250,000 or so distinct CDR3 sequences, less than 9.5% of which were seen just once. Of the sample, about 15% falls within the top ten clones. The material sequenced was PBMCs. The source is a human donor in good health (CMV status not recorded). Some clones in this sample may be carry-over from other donors' samples.

This clonotype was seen just once. The junction does not match germline at one end; this may be a read error. This chain joins TRBV7-1 and TRBJ2-7; 7 bases map to TRBD2. TRBV7-1 belongs to the ORF category, with a function that is uncertain. This CDR3 is 15 amino acids long. CDR3 DNA sequence: TGTGCCAGCAGCCCAGCGGGGACTATACCCTTGGAGCAGTACTTC. This encodes CASSPAGTIPLEQYF.

V usage is TRBV29-1 and J usage is TRBJ2-7, with a tentative D call TRBD1 (6 bases). The V gene's germline CDR1 is SQVTM and CDR2 ANQGSEA. V lost 4 bases and J lost 6, with 16 bases in between. The CDR3 totals 13 residues. CDR3 sequence: CSVGNTGTSEQYF. Written as DNA, the CDR3 is TGCAGCGTTGGCAACACAGGGACCAGCGAGCAGTACTTC.

This clonotype was counted ten times or more. This chain uses TRBV7-3 with TRBJ2-3, with a possible D match to TRBD2 (5 bases). CDR3 size: 15 residues. Germline assignment: CDR1 SGHTA and CDR2 FQGTGA. Trimming took off 1 base at V and 6 bases at J, with 14 bases between the two ends. The CDR3 nucleotides are TGTGCCAGCAGCTTAAGTTCCGTCGGGGTTGATACGCAGTATTTT. This sequence encodes CASSLSSVGVDTQYF.

V is TRBV20-1 and J is TRBJ2-1, with 8 bases identical to TRBD2. The junction had 6 bases not matched to a gene; V was cut back by 6 bases and J by 5 bases. The CDR3 has 13 amino acids. Germline V gene sequence: CDR1 DFQATT, CDR2 SNEGSKA (reference sequence). As DNA, the CDR3 is TGCAGTGCGGGGACTAGTAAGAACAATGAGCAGTTCTTC. Translated, it gives CSAGTSKNNEQFF.

The chain joins TRBV7-2 to TRBJ1-5; D gene ambiguous. Germline loops: CDR1 SGHTA, CDR2 FQGNSA. The CDR3 is 13 residues long. V gave up 6 bases and J gave up 3 bases, with 9 bases separating them. The CDR3 DNA reads as TGTGCCAGCAGTATCATGGACAATCAGCCCCAGCATTTT. Protein product: CASSIMDNQPQHF.

The table lists this clonotype with a few counts. The chain uses TRBV6-2 or TRBV6-3 and TRBJ1-2, with a possible D match to TRBD1 (6 bases). This CDR3 spans 15 amino acids. Germline V gene sequence: CDR1 MNHEY, CDR2 SVGEGT. Trimming cost V 6 bases and J 3 bases, with 17 bases left between them. CDR3 protein: CASRPSGGDDYGYTF. The CDR3 coding sequence is TGTGCCAGCAGACCATCGGGGGGCGACGACTATGGCTACACCTTC.

This clonotype was recorded at least ten times. V and J are TRBV12-5 and TRBJ2-7; D remains ambiguous. Germline V lookup: CDR1 LGHNT, CDR2 FRNRAP. The CDR3 has 11 residues. The V gene lost 4 bases and the J gene lost 7 bases, with 8 bases spanning the gap. CDR3 sequence reads: CASGSNREQYF. CDR3 nucleotides: TGTGCTAGTGGTTCGAACCGGGAGCAGTACTTC.

This clonotype was recorded a few times. The rearrangement joins TRBV10-3 to TRBJ2-5; a possible D gene is TRBD2 (7 bases). Looked up from germline, CDR1 is ENHRY and CDR2 is SYGVKD. Trimming cost V 6 bases and J 3 bases, with 11 bases left between them. The CDR3 length is 13 residues. CDR3 sequence reads: CAIRAGAEETQYF. DNA of the CDR3: TGTGCCATCAGGGCGGGGGCAGAAGAGACCCAGTACTTC.

This clonotype was observed at least ten times. The gene calls are TRBV7-2 and TRBJ2-1, with 11 bases fitting TRBD2. Germline-derived CDR1 and CDR2 are SGHTA and FQGNSA. V shed 6 bases and J 9 bases; nucleotides not matched to a gene: 13. This CDR3 is built from 16 residues. CDR3 coding DNA: TGTGCCAGCAGGCTGACTAGCGGGAATATCATCGGTGAGCAGTTCTTC. Its protein product is CASRLTSGNIIGEQFF. Combining the CDR3 with reference TRBV7-2 and TRBJ2-1 gives the whole variable domain GAGVSQSPSNKVTEKGKDVELRCDPISGHTALYWYRQSLGQGLEFLIYFQGNSAPDKSGLPSDRFSAERTGGSVSTLTIQRTQQEDSAVYLCASRLTSGNIIGEQFFGPGTRLTVL.

This chain joins TRBV7-3 and TRBJ2-7, with D unclear. CDR3 length: 14 residues. The V end lost 2 bases, the J end lost 0 bases, and 8 bases lay between the germline ends. Per germline, CDR1 SGHTA and CDR2 FQGTGA. CDR3 amino acids: CASSLSGLSYEQYF. As DNA, the CDR3 is TGTGCCAGCAGCTTATCCGGGCTCTCCTACGAGCAGTACTTC.

CDR3 DNA sequence: TGTGCCAGCAGTTTTGGAAGGGATAATTCACCCCTCCACTTT. The encoded protein is CASSFGRDNSPLHF. The chain has TRBV28 and TRBJ1-6, with D unresolved. V was pared by 3 bases and J by 5 bases, with 8 bases between. Per the germline V gene, CDR1 is MDHEN and CDR2 is SYDVKM. The length of the CDR3 is 14 residues.

The chain uses TRBV5-1 and TRBJ2-7, with 9 bases matching TRBD1. There are 15 residues in the CDR3. Losses at the gene ends were 3 bases for V and 7 bases for J; bases not matched to a gene: 11. CDR1 SGHRS and CDR2 YFSETQ come from the germline V gene. CDR3 loop: CASSSGQGSGREQYF. CDR3 nucleotides: TGCGCCAGCAGCTCGGGACAGGGTTCGGGTCGAGAGCAGTACTTC. Supplemented by reference TRBV5-1 and TRBJ2-7, the full variable domain reads KAGVTQTPRYLIKTRGQQVTLSCSPISGHRSVSWYQQTPGQGLQFLFEYFSETQRNKGNFPGRFSGRQFSNSRSEMNVSTLELGDSALYLCASSSGQGSGREQYFGPGTRLTVT.

This clonotype has only a few counts. The chain has TRBV28 and TRBJ2-4; D ambiguous. Trimming cost V 6 bases and J 0 bases, with 12 bases left between them. The CDR3 is 15 amino acids. Germline V CDR1 and CDR2: MDHEN, SYDVKM. CDR3 coding DNA: TGTGCCAGCAGCTCACGGGCCAAAGCCAAAAACATTCAGTACTTC. Encoded protein: CASSSRAKAKNIQYF.

A few counts support this clonotype. V is TRBV29-1 and J is TRBJ1-3; D is perhaps TRBD1 (6 bases). Germline lookup yields CDR1 SQVTM and CDR2 ANQGSEA. Between the trimmed V and J ends, which lost 8 bases and 8 bases, there was a span of 19 bases. This CDR3 region has 13 residues. The CDR3 here is CSISVAGADTIYF. The DNA for the CDR3 is TGCAGCATCAGTGTGGCAGGGGCTGACACCATATATTTT.

The chain is built from TRBV4-3 and TRBJ1-1; D remains ambiguous. The length of the CDR3 is 14 residues. CDR1 is LGHNA and CDR2 is YSLEER in the germline V gene. V was clipped by 0 bases and J by 2 bases, with 7 bases between them. The CDR3 loop reads CASSQDARNTEAFF. The CDR3 nucleotides are TGCGCCAGCAGCCAAGATGCCCGTAACACTGAAGCTTTCTTT.

This clonotype was detected only a few times. The chain carries TRBV27 and TRBJ2-5; TRBD2 is a possible D gene (5 bases). This CDR3 is 14 amino acids long. Per the germline V gene, CDR1 is MNHEY and CDR2 is SMNVEV (reference sequence). V lost 5 bases and J 4 bases, leaving 14 bases between the germline ends. The CDR3 nucleotides read TGTGCCAGCAGTGACCCTCGTGCGGGAGAGACCCAGTACTTC. Amino acid sequence: CASSDPRAGETQYF.

This clonotype was seen more than once but under ten times. The gene calls are TRBV20-1 and TRBJ1-5; TRBD1 might be the D (6 bases). The CDR3 runs to 12 residues. The germline V gene has CDR1 DFQATT and CDR2 SNEGSKA (reference sequence). The V end lost 2 bases, the J end lost 6 bases, and 8 bases lay between the germline ends. The CDR3: CSARTGFQPQHF. The CDR3 DNA reads as TGCAGTGCTAGAACAGGGTTTCAGCCCCAGCATTTT.

This clonotype was detected only a few times. The rearrangement links TRBV7-9 to TRBJ2-7; weak D call: TRBD1 (6 bases). Germline V CDR1 and CDR2: SEHNR, FQNEAQ (reference sequence). The CDR3 spans 14 residues. V gave up 1 base and J gave up 3 bases, with 10 bases separating them. CDR3 in DNA: TGTGCCAGCAGCTTAGACTTGACAGGCTACGAGCAGTACTTC. Translated, it gives CASSLDLTGYEQYF. The variable domain in full, with the rest retrieved from reference TRBV7-9 and TRBJ2-7, is DTGVSQNPRHKITKRGQNVTFRCDPISEHNRLYWYRQTLGQGPEFLTYFQNEAQLEKSRLLSDRFSAERPKGSFSTLEIQRTEQGDSAMYLCASSLDLTGYEQYFGPGTRLTVT.

This CDR3 reads CASSQGTSGGNEQFF. The CDR3 nucleotides are TGTGCCAGCAGCCAAGGGACTAGCGGGGGAAATGAGCAGTTCTTC. The chain is built from TRBV4-2 and TRBJ2-1; the match to TRBD2 covers 13 bases. Per the germline V gene, CDR1 is LGHNA and CDR2 is YNFKEQ. The CDR3 covers 15 residues. V shed 1 base, J shed 7 bases, and the junction held 1 base outside the gene matches.

This clonotype has ten or more counts. V usage is TRBV12-3 or TRBV12-4 and J usage is TRBJ1-5; tentative D call: TRBD1 (5 bases). This CDR3 contains 14 residues. The V gene lost 4 bases and the J gene lost 2 bases, with 9 bases spanning the gap. The CDR3 bases are TGTGCCAGCAGTTCCATGGGGCGCAATCAGCCCCAGCATTTT. It translates to CASSSMGRNQPQHF.

The chain combines TRBV12-3 or TRBV12-4 with TRBJ1-1; 9 nucleotides agree with TRBD1. CDR3 length: 14 residues. Unmatched junction bases numbered 8, after V lost 6 bases and J lost 6 bases. CDR3: CASSPGQGLSEAFF. CDR3 in DNA: TGTGCCAGCAGCCCCGGACAGGGGCTTTCTGAAGCTTTCTTT.

This clonotype showed up many times. The V call is TRBV19, the J call TRBJ1-2; possible D gene TRBD1, 6 bases. The CDR3 extends over 15 amino acids. V was pared by 7 bases and J by 9 bases, with 24 bases between. The germline gives CDR1 LNHDA, CDR2 SQIVND (reference sequence). CDR3 residues: CASNGETGARVRYTF. The CDR3 nucleotides are TGTGCCAGTAACGGGGAGACAGGAGCACGTGTTCGCTACACCTTC.

This clonotype was seen repeatedly, ten times or more. This sequence joins TRBV7-2 and TRBJ1-2; D might be TRBD1 (5 bases). The ends were cut back, 0 bases at V and 4 bases at J, with 9 bases in the middle. Per the germline V gene, CDR1 is SGHTA and CDR2 is FQGNSA. The CDR3 sequence is 14 residues long. CDR3 region: CASSLAQDTYGYTF. The CDR3 DNA sequence: TGTGCCAGCAGCTTAGCTCAGGACACCTATGGCTACACCTTC.